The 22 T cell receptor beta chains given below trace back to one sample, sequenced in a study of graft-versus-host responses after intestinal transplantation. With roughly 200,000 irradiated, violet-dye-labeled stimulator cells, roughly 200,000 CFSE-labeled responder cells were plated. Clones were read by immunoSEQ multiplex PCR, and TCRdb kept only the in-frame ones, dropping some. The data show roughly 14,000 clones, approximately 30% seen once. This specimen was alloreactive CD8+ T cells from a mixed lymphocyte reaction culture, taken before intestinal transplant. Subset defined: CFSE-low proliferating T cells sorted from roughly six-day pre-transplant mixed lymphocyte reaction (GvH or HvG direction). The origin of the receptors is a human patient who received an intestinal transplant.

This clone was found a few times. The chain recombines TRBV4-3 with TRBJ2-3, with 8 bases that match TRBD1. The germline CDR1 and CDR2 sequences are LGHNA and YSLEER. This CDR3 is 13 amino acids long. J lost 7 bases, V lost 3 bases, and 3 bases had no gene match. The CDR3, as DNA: TGCGCCAGCAGCCAGGACAGGGCTCATACGCAGTATTTT. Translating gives CASSQDRAHTQYF.

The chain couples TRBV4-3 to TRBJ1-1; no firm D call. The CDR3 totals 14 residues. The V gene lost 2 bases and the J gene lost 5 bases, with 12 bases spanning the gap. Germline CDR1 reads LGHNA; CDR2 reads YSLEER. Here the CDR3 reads CASSQFRRLTEAFF. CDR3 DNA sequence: TGCGCCAGCAGCCAATTTAGGAGATTAACTGAAGCTTTCTTT.

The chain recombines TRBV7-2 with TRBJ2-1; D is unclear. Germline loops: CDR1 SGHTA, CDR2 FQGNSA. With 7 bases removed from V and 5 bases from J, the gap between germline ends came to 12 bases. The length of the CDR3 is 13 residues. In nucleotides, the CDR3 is TGTGCCAGCATTGATCCGCCTAACAATGAGCAGTTCTTC. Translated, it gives CASIDPPNNEQFF. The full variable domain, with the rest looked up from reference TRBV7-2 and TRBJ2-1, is GAGVSQSPSNKVTEKGKDVELRCDPISGHTALYWYRQSLGQGLEFLIYFQGNSAPDKSGLPSDRFSAERTGGSVSTLTIQRTQQEDSAVYLCASIDPPNNEQFFGPGTRLTVL.

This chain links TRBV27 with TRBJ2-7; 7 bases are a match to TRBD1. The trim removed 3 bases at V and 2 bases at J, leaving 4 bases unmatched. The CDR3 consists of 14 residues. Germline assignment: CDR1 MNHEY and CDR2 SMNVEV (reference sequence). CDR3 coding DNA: TGTGCCAGCAGTTTCGTTCAGGGGGCCTACGAGCAGTACTTC. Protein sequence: CASSFVQGAYEQYF.

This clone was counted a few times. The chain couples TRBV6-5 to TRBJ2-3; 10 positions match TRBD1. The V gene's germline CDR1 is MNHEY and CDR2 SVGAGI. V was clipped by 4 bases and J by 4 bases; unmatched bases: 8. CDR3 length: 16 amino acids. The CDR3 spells CASSSPRQGASDTQYF. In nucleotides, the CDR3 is TGTGCCAGCAGTTCCCCGAGACAGGGGGCTTCAGATACGCAGTATTTT.

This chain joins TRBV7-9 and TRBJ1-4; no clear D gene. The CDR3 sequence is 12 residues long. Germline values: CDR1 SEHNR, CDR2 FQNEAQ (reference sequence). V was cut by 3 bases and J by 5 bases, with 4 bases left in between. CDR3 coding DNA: TGTGCCAGCAGCTTCCTCAATGAAAAACTGTTTTTT. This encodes CASSFLNEKLFF. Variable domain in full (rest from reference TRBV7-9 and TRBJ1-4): DTGVSQNPRHKITKRGQNVTFRCDPISEHNRLYWYRQTLGQGPEFLTYFQNEAQLEKSRLLSDRFSAERPKGSFSTLEIQRTEQGDSAMYLCASSFLNEKLFFGSGTQLSVL.

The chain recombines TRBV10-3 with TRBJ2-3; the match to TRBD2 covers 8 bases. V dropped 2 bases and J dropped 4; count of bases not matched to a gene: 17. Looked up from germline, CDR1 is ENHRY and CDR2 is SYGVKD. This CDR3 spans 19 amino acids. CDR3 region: CAISEPGVRWRGAPDTQYF. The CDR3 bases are TGTGCCATCAGTGAGCCTGGGGTGCGTTGGCGGGGGGCCCCAGATACGCAGTATTTT.

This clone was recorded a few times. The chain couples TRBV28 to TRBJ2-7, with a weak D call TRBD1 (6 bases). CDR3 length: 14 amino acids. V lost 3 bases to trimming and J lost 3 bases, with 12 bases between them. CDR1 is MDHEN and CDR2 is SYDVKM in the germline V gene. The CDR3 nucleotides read TGTGCCAGCAGTTTTCTACAGGGTTTCTACGAGCAGTACTTC. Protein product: CASSFLQGFYEQYF.

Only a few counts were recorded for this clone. The CDR3: CASSYSGQGGYTEAFF. DNA of the CDR3: TGTGCCAGCAGTTACTCGGGTCAGGGCGGATACACTGAAGCTTTCTTT. The genes are TRBV6-6 and TRBJ1-1; possible D gene TRBD1, 5 bases. Germline V gives CDR1 MNHNY, CDR2 SVGAGI (reference sequence). Trimming took 0 bases from V and 3 from J, leaving 14 bases between them. This CDR3 region has 16 residues.

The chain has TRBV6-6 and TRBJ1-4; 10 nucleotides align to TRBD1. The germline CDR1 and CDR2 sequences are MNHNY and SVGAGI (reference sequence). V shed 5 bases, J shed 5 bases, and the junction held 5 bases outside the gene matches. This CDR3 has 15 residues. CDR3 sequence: CASSIGTGVNEKLFF. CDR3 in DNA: TGTGCCAGCAGTATTGGGACAGGGGTGAATGAAAAACTGTTTTTT.

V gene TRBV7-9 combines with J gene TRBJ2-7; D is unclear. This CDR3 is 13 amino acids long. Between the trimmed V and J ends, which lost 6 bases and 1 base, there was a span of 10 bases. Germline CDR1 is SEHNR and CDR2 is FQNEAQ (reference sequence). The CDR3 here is CASSSDTSYEQYF. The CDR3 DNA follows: TGTGCCAGCAGTTCCGACACTTCCTACGAGCAGTACTTC. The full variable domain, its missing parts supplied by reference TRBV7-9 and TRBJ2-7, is DTGVSQNPRHKITKRGQNVTFRCDPISEHNRLYWYRQTLGQGPEFLTYFQNEAQLEKSRLLSDRFSAERPKGSFSTLEIQRTEQGDSAMYLCASSSDTSYEQYFGPGTRLTVT.

CDR3 in DNA: TGTGCCAGCAGGTCCAAAGTGGGGGCAGAAGAGACCCAGTACTTC. Amino acids: CASRSKVGAEETQYF. The chain has TRBV27 and TRBJ2-5; possible D gene TRBD1, 6 bases. The CDR3 loop spans 15 amino acids. From germline, CDR1 is MNHEY and CDR2 SMNVEV (reference sequence). V shed 6 bases and J shed 3 bases, with 17 bases lying between them.

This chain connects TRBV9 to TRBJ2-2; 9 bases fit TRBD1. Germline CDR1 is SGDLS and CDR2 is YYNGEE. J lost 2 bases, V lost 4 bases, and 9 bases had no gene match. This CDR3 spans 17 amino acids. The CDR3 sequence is CASSLNPGQGNTGELFF. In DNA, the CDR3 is TGTGCCAGCAGCTTAAACCCGGGACAGGGAAACACCGGGGAGCTGTTTTTT.

DNA of the CDR3: TGTGCCTGGAGTACTAGCGGGGACGAGCAGTACTTC. It is translated as CAWSTSGDEQYF. The chain is built from TRBV30 and TRBJ2-7; 10 positions match TRBD2. This CDR3 contains 12 residues. V trimming: 2 bases; J trimming: 5 bases; junction bases outside the gene matches: 0. Germline lookup yields CDR1 GTSNPN and CDR2 SVGIG (reference sequence). The full variable domain, its missing parts supplied by reference TRBV30 and TRBJ2-7, is SQTIHQWPATLVQPVGSPLSLECTVEGTSNPNLYWYRQAAGRGLQLLFYSVGIGQISSEVPQNLSASRPQDRQFILSSKKLLLSDSGFYLCAWSTSGDEQYFGPGTRLTVT.

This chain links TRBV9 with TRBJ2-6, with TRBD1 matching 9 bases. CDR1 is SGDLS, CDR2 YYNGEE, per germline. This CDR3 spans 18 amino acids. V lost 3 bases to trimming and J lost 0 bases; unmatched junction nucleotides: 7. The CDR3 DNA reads TGTGCCAGCAGCGACCGGACAGGGGCTACCTCTGGGGCCAACGTCCTGACTTTC. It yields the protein CASSDRTGATSGANVLTF.

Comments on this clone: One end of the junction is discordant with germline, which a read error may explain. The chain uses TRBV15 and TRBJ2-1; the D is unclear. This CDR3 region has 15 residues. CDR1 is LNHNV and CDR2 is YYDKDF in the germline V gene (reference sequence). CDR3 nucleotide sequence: TGTGCCACCAGCAGATCCTTATCGCCTGGCAATGGGCAGTTCTTC. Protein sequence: CATSRSLSPGNGQFF.

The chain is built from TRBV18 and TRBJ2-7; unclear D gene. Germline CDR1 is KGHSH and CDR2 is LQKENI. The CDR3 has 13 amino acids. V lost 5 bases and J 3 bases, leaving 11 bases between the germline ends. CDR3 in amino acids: CASSGSSDYEQYF. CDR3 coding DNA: TGTGCCAGCTCAGGTTCGTCAGACTACGAGCAGTACTTC.

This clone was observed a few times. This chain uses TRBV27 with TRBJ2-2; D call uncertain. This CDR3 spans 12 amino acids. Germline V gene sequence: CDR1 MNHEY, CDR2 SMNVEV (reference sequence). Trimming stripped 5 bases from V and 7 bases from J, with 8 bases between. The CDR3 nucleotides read TGTGCCAGCAGTACGACGGGCGGGGAGCTGTTTTTT. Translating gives CASSTTGGELFF.

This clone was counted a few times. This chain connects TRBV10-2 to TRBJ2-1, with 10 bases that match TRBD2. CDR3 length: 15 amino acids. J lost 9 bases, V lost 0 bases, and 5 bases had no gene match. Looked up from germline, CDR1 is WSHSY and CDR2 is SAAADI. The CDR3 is CASSESSGGAGEQFF. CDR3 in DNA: TGCGCCAGCAGTGAGTCGAGCGGGGGGGCTGGTGAGCAGTTCTTC.

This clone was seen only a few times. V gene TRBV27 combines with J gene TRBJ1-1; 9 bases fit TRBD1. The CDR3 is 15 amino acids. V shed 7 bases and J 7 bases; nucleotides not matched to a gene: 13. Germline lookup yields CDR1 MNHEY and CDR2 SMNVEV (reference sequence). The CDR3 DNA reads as TGTGCCAGCAAAACAGGGGGCAATTTTGAGATTGAAGCTTTCTTT. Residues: CASKTGGNFEIEAFF.

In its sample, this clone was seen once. In nucleotides, the CDR3 is TGTGCCAGCAGCTTAGCGGGGGGAAACACCGGGGAGCTGTTTTTT. Its translation: CASSLAGGNTGELFF. This rearrangement joins TRBV11-2 to TRBJ2-2, with 7 bases that match TRBD2. The germline V gene encodes CDR1 SGHAT and CDR2 FQNNGV. Trimming removed 1 base from V and 2 bases from J; junction bases left unmatched: 1. CDR3 length: 15 amino acids.

The CDR3 here is CASSQDFKGTGPSYEQYF. The CDR3 DNA reads as TGCGCCAGCAGCCAAGACTTTAAAGGCACAGGGCCATCCTACGAGCAGTACTTC. The chain uses TRBV4-3 and TRBJ2-7; tentative D call: TRBD1 (6 bases). The CDR3 is 18 amino acids. Germline V gives CDR1 LGHNA, CDR2 YSLEER. The V end lost 0 bases, the J end lost 1 base, and 19 bases lay between the germline ends.